This T cell receptor (beta chain) was recovered during a study of cytomegalovirus exposure and HLA in healthy donors. Looked up from germline, CDR1 is SGDLS and CDR2 is YYNGEE. The junction had 5 bases not matched to a gene; V was cut back by 3 bases and J by 3 bases. CDR3 length equals 16 residues. Vbeta (60) and Jbeta (13) primers were used in the PCR. Repertoires were generated with immunoSEQ multiplex PCR, while TCRdb's copy carries only in-frame clones and drops some. This sample contains 180,000 or so clones. V and J are TRBV9 and TRBJ1-5; 11 bases align to TRBD1. This TCR was sampled from a woman aged 18-29 years in good health and CMV-seropositive. The sample taken for sequencing was PBMCs. The CDR3 coding sequence is TGTGCCAGCAGCGCCGGACAGGGGGCGGTCAATCAGCCCCAGCATTTT. Translating it yields CASSAGQGAVNQPQHF. Full variable domain (missing parts from reference TRBV9 and TRBJ1-5): DSGVTQTPKHLITATGQRVTLRCSPRSGDLSVYWYQQSLDQGLQFLIQYYNGEERAKGNILERFSAQQFPDLHSELNLSSLELGDSALYFCASSAGQGAVNQPQHFGDGTRLSIL.